These T cell receptor beta chains were read from a single sample in a study of blood T cell repertoires in COVID-19. TCRdb's copy holds only in-frame clones and misses some; the assay was immunoSEQ multiplex PCR. The sample records about 490,000 clones, 70% to 90% being singletons. The sequenced sample consisted of peripheral blood. These receptors were obtained from a human donor in a cohort sampled during active COVID-19. CDR3s include the opening cysteine and the closing phenylalanine or tryptophan. The D gene is left open where the match is weak. Clone size is given for some rows only: seen once, a few or many times, or a class if the clone is expanded.

TRBJ2-2 | . | . | TRBV19 | TGTGCCAGTAATCGGGGGACCCCCGGGGAGCTGTTTTTT | CASNRGTPGELFF
TRBJ2-7 | . | TRBD2 | TRBV29-1 | TGCAGCGTTTATTTAGCGGGTGGTCGGAGGCAGTACTTC | CSVYLAGGRRQYF
TRBJ1-1 | once | . | TRBV9 | TGTGCCAGCAGCGCGGGGGTGGACACTGAAGCTTTCTTT | CASSAGVDTEAFF
TRBJ2-2 | . | . | TRBV5-4 | TGTGCCAGCAGCTTGGCGGGAGTCCGAACCGGGGAGCTGTTTTTT | CASSLAGVRTGELFF
TRBJ2-1 | . | TRBD2 | TRBV2 | TGTGCCAGCAGGAGCGGGAGGGTGGGAAATGAGCAGTTCTTC | CASRSGRVGNEQFF
TRBJ1-5 | few | . | TRBV28 | TGTGCCAGCAGTTTGAGGTATAGCAATCAGCCCCAGCATTTT | CASSLRYSNQPQHF
TRBJ2-6 | . | . | TRBV19 | TGTGCCAGTAGTTTACAGGTACTATCTGGGGCCAACGTCCTGACTTTC | CASSLQVLSGANVLTF
TRBJ2-5 | once | TRBD2 | TRBV18 | TGTGCCAGCTCACCCTGGACTAGCGGAGAAGAGACCCAGTACTTC | CASSPWTSGEETQYF
TRBJ1-5 | . | TRBD1 | TRBV5-1 | TGCGCCAGCAGCTTGGACGGGACAGGCGATCAGCCCCAGCATTTT | CASSLDGTGDQPQHF
TRBJ2-5 | . | . | TRBV6-2/TRBV6-3 | TGTGCCAGCAGTTACTCAGAAGGGGCGGCCCAGTACTTC | CASSYSEGAAQYF
TRBJ1-2 | once | TRBD1 | TRBV29-1 | TGCAGCGCCGGACAGGGAAATGGCTACACCTTC | CSAGQGNGYTF
TRBJ1-3 | . | . | TRBV4-1 | TGCGCCAGCAGCTCATCAGGGTTCCCTGGAAACACCATATATTTT | CASSSSGFPGNTIYF
TRBJ2-3 | . | . | TRBV2 | TGTGCCAGCAAGAGGACGGAGGGGACAGATACGCAGTATTTT | CASKRTEGTDTQYF
TRBJ1-1 | . | . | TRBV23-1 | TGCGCCAGCAGTCAAGGGAGGTCCACTGAAGCTTTCTTT | CASSQGRSTEAFF
TRBJ1-1 | . | . | TRBV5-8 | TGTGCCAGCAGCTTAACCAGGGGAACTGAAGCTTTCTTT | CASSLTRGTEAFF
TRBJ1-1 | . | . | TRBV6-5 | TGTGCCAGCAGAAGAGGACAGCTGAACACTGAAGCTTTCTTT | CASRRGQLNTEAFF
TRBJ2-1 | . | TRBD2 | TRBV7-8 | TGTGCCAGCAGCCAGCAAGCGGGAGTAGGTAAGCAGTTCTTC | CASSQQAGVGKQFF
TRBJ2-5 | . | TRBD1 | TRBV28 | TGTGCCAGCAGTTTAGCGACAGGGAACCAAGAGACCCAGTACTTC | CASSLATGNQETQYF
TRBJ1-2 | . | . | TRBV21-1 | TGTGCCAGCAGCAAAGGGGACAGGTCCTATGGCTACACCTTC | CASSKGDRSYGYTF
TRBJ2-1 | . | TRBD2 | TRBV7-3 | TGTGCCAGCAGCCTGTCGAGCGGGAATAATGAGCAGTTCTTC | CASSLSSGNNEQFF
TRBJ1-4 | . | . | TRBV6-5 | TGTGCCAGCAGTTACTCGACGCGGACAAGTAATGAAAAACTGTTTTTT | CASSYSTRTSNEKLFF
TRBJ1-4 | . | TRBD1 | TRBV20-1 | TGCAGTGCTAGTGGGGACAGTGAAGAAAAACTGTTTTTT | CSASGDSEEKLFF
TRBJ2-3 | . | TRBD2 | TRBV9 | TGTGCCAGCAGCGGCGGGAGAGCAGATACGCAGTATTTT | CASSGGRADTQYF
TRBJ1-2 | few | . | TRBV23-1 | TGCGCCAGCAGCTTTGGGAGGAACAACAATAACTATGGCTACACCTTC | CASSFGRNNNNYGYTF
TRBJ1-4 | . | . | TRBV7-9 | TGTGCCAGCAGCTTAGGCCCTACGACAACTAATGAAAAACTGTTTTTT | CASSLGPTTTNEKLFF